This TCR beta chain comes out of a study of graft-versus-host responses after intestinal transplantation. Study overall: Transplants were multivisceral, liver-intestinal, or isolated intestinal. Recipients across the board were started on anti-thymocyte globulin induction, then kept on tacrolimus and steroids for 2 to 4 years. Study-level results: There were GvH clones found in recipient marrow, and some of them appeared first in ileum or blood. Early post-transplant HvG declines were associated with peak circulating GvH clone levels.

A word on this clone: The antigen remains unidentified.

Some clones are missing from TCRdb's copy, which holds only in-frame ones; the method was immunoSEQ multiplex PCR. The sample carries roughly 96,000 clones, 91% recorded once. CDR3 size: 13 residues. From germline, CDR1 is SNHLY and CDR2 FYNNEI. After removal of 9 bases from V and 0 bases from J, the junction contained 1 base not matched to a gene. The clonotype comes from a human donor who received an intestinal transplant. The chain carries TRBV2 and TRBJ1-1, with 10 bases fitting TRBD1. Sequenced here: unstimulated CD8+ T cells sorted from spleen or lymph node cells, sampled before intestinal transplant. Written as DNA, the CDR3 is TGTGCCAGGGGACAGGGGCTGAACACTGAAGCTTTCTTT. Its translation: CARGQGLNTEAFF.